A selection of T cell receptor beta chains follows, all from one sample in a study of T cells in localized non-small cell lung cancer. The protocol was immunoSEQ multiplex PCR, while the TCRdb copy is restricted to in-frame clones and leaves out a portion. This repertoire shows around 40,000 clones, approximately 83% found once; its top ten account for approximately 6%. The specimen comprised peripheral blood, sampled before any cancer treatment. These receptor sequences come from a man between 40 and 70 years old with stage I lung adenocarcinoma. The CDR3 runs from the conserved cysteine through the conserved F or W. D genes are given only for firm matches. The size entry is marked missing in some rows and otherwise reads once, few, many or a size class.

V	size	D	J	DNA	CDR3
TRBV5-6	.	TRBD2	TRBJ2-7	TGTGCCAGCAGCTTGTTTCGGCTAGCGGAGGTAGGGAGTGAGCAGTACTTC	CASSLFRLAEVGSEQYF
TRBV4-2	.	TRBD1	TRBJ2-7	TGTGCCAGCAGCCAAGGCCGGGACAGGGGCGAGCAGTACTTC	CASSQGRDRGEQYF
TRBV5-4	once	.	TRBJ2-3	TGTGCCAGCAGCTTGGCGGGTGCCGGCACAGATACGCAGTATTTT	CASSLAGAGTDTQYF
TRBV6-5	once	.	TRBJ1-1	TGTGCCAGCAGTGTCACGACACTGGGGAACACTGAAGCTTTCTTT	CASSVTTLGNTEAFF
TRBV11-2	.	.	TRBJ2-7	TGTGCCATCATTGACAGCCTTTCCTACGAGCAGTACTTC	CAIIDSLSYEQYF
TRBV7-7	once	.	TRBJ2-5	TGTGCTAGCAGCTTAGCAAAGGGAGTCCAGACCCAGTACTTC	CASSLAKGVQTQYF
TRBV28	.	.	TRBJ2-3	TGTGCCAGCAGTTTTGAAGGGGCGCCAGATACGCAGTATTTT	CASSFEGAPDTQYF
TRBV28	.	.	TRBJ2-7	TGTGCCAGCAGTTACCCTGACAGATCAGGCGAGCAGTACTTC	CASSYPDRSGEQYF
TRBV6-6	.	.	TRBJ2-7	TGTGCCAGCAGTTACCCGAGGGTCGGCGAGCAGTACTTC	CASSYPRVGEQYF
TRBV7-2	.	TRBD1	TRBJ1-2	TGTGCCAGCAGCTTGACAGGGAGCAGTCATGGCTACACCTTC	CASSLTGSSHGYTF
TRBV7-2	.	TRBD1	TRBJ2-7	TGTGCCAGCAGCGCCGGGACAGGGGGCTTCTACGAGCAGTACTTC	CASSAGTGGFYEQYF
TRBV28	.	.	TRBJ2-5	TGTGCCAGCCGGCCTTTAACAGCGGATTACCAAGAGACCCAGTACTTC	CASRPLTADYQETQYF
TRBV10-3	.	TRBD1	TRBJ2-7	TGTGCCATCAGTCAACAGGGGAACGAGCAGTACTTC	CAISQQGNEQYF
TRBV4-1	once	TRBD2	TRBJ2-1	TGCGCCAGCAGCCAAGGTGGGACTAGCGGATTAAATGAGCAGTTCTTC	CASSQGGTSGLNEQFF
TRBV6-1	.	.	TRBJ2-7	TGTGCCAGTTTCGCCCGGGACACCACCTACGAGCAGTACTTC	CASFARDTTYEQYF
TRBV6-5	.	TRBD1	TRBJ2-2	TGTGCCAGCAGTTCGGGACCGGGACAGGGCACCGGGGAGCTGTTTTTT	CASSSGPGQGTGELFF
TRBV19	.	.	TRBJ2-2	TGTGCCAGTAGCCCCGCCGGCACAAACACCGGGGAGCTGTTTTTT	CASSPAGTNTGELFF
TRBV4-2	.	.	TRBJ2-7	TGTGCCAGCAGCCTCGGCCCCACCAACTCCTACGAGCAGTACTTC	CASSLGPTNSYEQYF
TRBV6-5	.	.	TRBJ2-1	TGTGCCAGCAGTTACTCCCGCCATGAGCAGTTCTTC	CASSYSRHEQFF
TRBV11-2	.	TRBD2	TRBJ2-7	TGTGCCAGCAGTTTCGGGACTAGCGGATTCTACGAGCAGTACTTC	CASSFGTSGFYEQYF